A single sample gave rise to the 25 T cell receptor beta chains below, sequenced in a study of PD-L1 blockade in urothelial cancer (dated by TCRdb to between 2016 and 2019). Library prep was done by the immunoSEQ multiplex PCR assay. The clones in this table, taken by TCRdb from immuneACCESS, are in-frame only. Not every clone is retained; where verified, under half of the shortfall comes from an unresolved V gene, and the cause of the rest is unknown. In all, the sample holds approximately 88,000 clones, and 84% of those were seen once. 2% to 2.5% of the sample lies in the top ten. The time point label, read with the paper, signifies: pretreatment peripheral blood. The sample consisted of PBMCs, taken around atezolizumab (anti-PD-L1) treatment. These receptors were obtained from a man aged 55 to 70 with urothelial cancer.

The chain combines TRBV30 with TRBJ1-1; 10 bases map to TRBD1. Per germline, CDR1 GTSNPN and CDR2 SVGIG (reference sequence). This CDR3 spans 22 amino acids. The J segment lost 2 bases and the V segment lost 2 bases, leaving 26 bases of the junction unmatched. The CDR3 nucleotides read TGTGCCTGGAGTCACCCTATCCTCATGACAGGGGGCAGGGGATCGGAAAACACTGAAGCTTTCTTT. Translation gives CAWSHPILMTGGRGSENTEAFF. Variable domain in full (rest from reference TRBV30 and TRBJ1-1): SQTIHQWPATLVQPVGSPLSLECTVEGTSNPNLYWYRQAAGRGLQLLFYSVGIGQISSEVPQNLSASRPQDRQFILSSKKLLLSDSGFYLCAWSHPILMTGGRGSENTEAFFGQGTRLTVV.

CDR3 amino acids: CASSLDPQGNQPQHF. The CDR3 DNA follows: TGTGCCAGCAGCTTGGATCCTCAGGGGAATCAGCCCCAGCATTTT. J is TRBJ1-5 and V is TRBV5-5; a weak D match, TRBD1 (6 bases). The ends were cut back, 0 bases at V and 4 bases at J, with 11 bases in the middle. The CDR3 has 15 amino acids. In germline, CDR1 is SGHKS, CDR2 YYEKEE (reference sequence).

CDR3 residues: CAAGRTSGNNEQYF. In nucleotides, the CDR3 is TGTGCCGCCGGTCGGACTAGCGGGAACAACGAGCAGTACTTC. The chain carries TRBV28 and TRBJ2-7; 12 bases fit TRBD2. CDR1 MDHEN and CDR2 SYDVKM come from the germline V gene. The CDR3 has 14 residues. V was clipped by 11 bases and J by 5 bases; unmatched bases: 10.

The rearrangement uses TRBV27 and TRBJ2-1; 8 positions match TRBD2. This CDR3 spans 14 amino acids. Germline V gene lookup returns CDR1 MNHEY and CDR2 SMNVEV (reference sequence). V shed 7 bases, J shed 7 bases, and the junction held 9 bases outside the gene matches. In DNA form, the CDR3 reads TGTGCCAGCATTTCCCGGGGGGGGGATAATGAGCAGTTCTTC. It specifies CASISRGGDNEQFF.

V is TRBV6-5 and J is TRBJ1-3, with D possibly being TRBD1 (5 bases). Germline loops: CDR1 MNHEY, CDR2 SVGAGI. V was shortened by 8 bases and J by 0 bases, with 11 bases between the two germline ends. The CDR3 spans 14 residues. Written as DNA, the CDR3 is TGTGCCAGCCGACCAGGGATCTCTGGAAACACCATATATTTT. Protein sequence: CASRPGISGNTIYF.

The rearrangement links TRBV5-1 to TRBJ2-5; D remains ambiguous. The germline V and J ends were trimmed by 2 bases and 5 bases, with 7 bases remaining between them. Germline V gene sequence: CDR1 SGHRS, CDR2 YFSETQ. The CDR3 covers 12 residues. CDR3 sequence (DNA): TGCGCCAGCAGCTTAAGCGATGAGACCCAGTACTTC. This encodes CASSLSDETQYF. Filled out from reference TRBV5-1 and TRBJ2-5, the complete variable domain reads KAGVTQTPRYLIKTRGQQVTLSCSPISGHRSVSWYQQTPGQGLQFLFEYFSETQRNKGNFPGRFSGRQFSNSRSEMNVSTLELGDSALYLCASSLSDETQYFGPGTRLLVL.

This chain uses TRBV7-2 with TRBJ2-1; TRBD1 aligns across 7 bases. Losses at the gene ends were 6 bases for V and 2 bases for J; bases not matched to a gene: 7. Germline CDR1 reads SGHTA; CDR2 reads FQGNSA. This CDR3 spans 15 amino acids. CDR3 in DNA: TGTGCCAGCAGTTCCGGGACAGAGACCTACAATGAGCAGTTCTTC. This gives the protein CASSSGTETYNEQFF.

This rearrangement joins TRBV7-9 to TRBJ1-5, with D uncertain. The V gene's germline CDR1 is SEHNR and CDR2 FQNEAQ (reference sequence). The V end lost 0 bases, the J end lost 6 bases, and 9 bases lay between the germline ends. This CDR3 comprises 14 residues. CDR3 loop: CASSLAGEVQPQHF. The CDR3 region has the DNA TGTGCCAGCAGCTTAGCCGGGGAAGTTCAGCCCCAGCATTTT.

The chain combines TRBV19 with TRBJ2-3; tentatively, D is TRBD2 (6 bases). This CDR3 comprises 15 residues. Germline lookup yields CDR1 LNHDA and CDR2 SQIVND (reference sequence). Trimming stripped 3 bases from V and 5 bases from J, with 15 bases between. This chain's CDR3 is CASSIGSGGRDTQYF. The DNA for the CDR3 is TGTGCCAGTAGTATCGGCTCCGGGGGTCGAGATACGCAGTATTTT.

The V call is TRBV7-8, the J call TRBJ2-5; 7 bases agree with TRBD2. The length of the CDR3 is 17 residues. CDR1 SGHVS and CDR2 FQNEAQ come from the germline V gene. V lost 4 bases, J lost 4 bases, and 15 bases stayed unmatched. DNA for the CDR3: TGTGCCAGCAGCTCGAGACGGACACTGGGAGGGAGAGAGACCCAGTACTTC. Protein product: CASSSRRTLGGRETQYF.

The chain couples TRBV7-9 to TRBJ1-1; D unclear. V lost 4 bases and J 1 base, leaving 7 bases between the germline ends. This CDR3 spans 13 amino acids. Germline V gives CDR1 SEHNR, CDR2 FQNEAQ (reference sequence). CDR3 sequence (DNA): TGTGCCAGCAGCTCAAACACGAACACTGAAGCTTTCTTT. Translation gives CASSSNTNTEAFF.

This clone has a handful of counts. The chain combines TRBV29-1 with TRBJ2-7, with 12 nucleotides matching TRBD1. The CDR3 loop spans 13 amino acids. J gave up 5 bases and V 4 bases, and 3 bases lay outside the gene matches. The germline V gene has CDR1 SQVTM and CDR2 ANQGSEA. CDR3 sequence (DNA): TGCAGCGTTGGGGGACAGGGGGCCAACGAGCAGTACTTC. Its protein product is CSVGGQGANEQYF.

This chain connects TRBV7-8 to TRBJ2-6, with 9 bases fitting TRBD1. Germline trimming cut 2 bases from V and 2 bases from J; bases unmatched to any gene: 4. CDR3 size: 17 residues. Germline assignment: CDR1 SGHVS and CDR2 FQNEAQ. CDR3 DNA: TGTGCCAGCAGCTTATGGGGACAGGGTACTGGGGCCAACGTCCTGACTTTC. This encodes CASSLWGQGTGANVLTF. The full variable domain, rest sourced from reference TRBV7-8 and TRBJ2-6, is GAGVSQSPRYKVAKRGQDVALRCDPISGHVSLFWYQQALGQGPEFLTYFQNEAQLDKSGLPSDRFFAERPEGSVSTLKIQRTQQEDSAVYLCASSLWGQGTGANVLTFGAGSRLTVL.

The rearrangement uses TRBV7-9 and TRBJ2-7; D gene uncertain. V was clipped by 5 bases and J by 0 bases, with 20 bases between them. CDR1 and CDR2 from the germline V gene are SEHNR and FQNEAQ (reference sequence). CDR3 length: 17 residues. CDR3 loop: CASSPRYYEFSSYEQYF. The CDR3 region has the DNA TGTGCCAGCAGCCCTAGATATTATGAATTCAGCTCCTACGAGCAGTACTTC.

Only one count was recorded for this clone. The chain is built from TRBV11-2 and TRBJ2-5, with TRBD2 identical over 11 bases. CDR1 is SGHAT, CDR2 FQNNGV, per germline. The junction had 15 bases not matched to a gene; V was cut back by 1 base and J by 5 bases. The CDR3 has 19 residues. The CDR3 DNA reads as TGTGCCAGCAGCTTAGGCAGGAGTCTAGCGGGGGGTATGCGGGAGACCCAGTACTTC. The encoded protein is CASSLGRSLAGGMRETQYF.

The rearrangement links TRBV10-1 to TRBJ1-6; 10 positions match TRBD1. Trimming took 4 bases from V and 1 from J; bases not matched to a gene: 4. Germline loops: CDR1 WNHNN, CDR2 SYGVQD (reference sequence). This CDR3 is built from 17 residues. CDR3 in DNA: TGCGCCAGCAGTGGTGGACAGGGGGGGTCCTATAATTCACCCCTCCACTTT. This codes for CASSGGQGGSYNSPLHF.

This clone was found a few times. The rearrangement joins TRBV6-5 to TRBJ1-2, with 7 positions matching TRBD1. This CDR3 has 11 residues. Unmatched junction bases numbered 3, after V lost 8 bases and J lost 6 bases. Per germline, CDR1 MNHEY and CDR2 SVGAGI. The CDR3 loop is CASHGTDGYTF. CDR3 coding DNA: TGTGCCAGCCACGGGACAGATGGCTACACCTTC.

The CDR3 coding sequence is TGTGCCAGTAGTCAGGGTCGTAACAATGAGCAGTTCTTC. Translating it yields CASSQGRNNEQFF. The J gene is TRBJ2-1, the V gene TRBV19, with D maybe TRBD1 (5 bases). V was cut by 5 bases and J by 5 bases, with 10 bases left in between. The CDR3 is 13 amino acids. Per the germline V gene, CDR1 is LNHDA and CDR2 is SQIVND (reference sequence).

A few counts support this clone. The chain is built from TRBV5-1 and TRBJ2-1, with 10 nucleotides matching TRBD2. Germline loops: CDR1 SGHRS, CDR2 YFSETQ. The CDR3 is 16 amino acids. V gave up 3 bases and J gave up 9 bases; unmatched junction bases: 12. As DNA, the CDR3 is TGCGCCAGCAGCTCCTACGAACTAGCGGGGTTTACTGAGCAGTTCTTC. Encoded protein: CASSSYELAGFTEQFF.

J is TRBJ1-5 and V is TRBV7-2; 9 positions agree with TRBD1. This CDR3 is built from 16 residues. Germline V gene data show CDR1 as SGHTA and CDR2 as FQGNSA. The trim removed 5 bases at V and 7 bases at J, leaving 12 bases unmatched. As DNA, the CDR3 is TGTGCCAGCAGCCTCCTAGGGACAGGGTTTGGCCAGCCCCAGCATTTT. This translates into CASSLLGTGFGQPQHF.

The J gene is TRBJ1-4, the V gene TRBV5-1; 7 nucleotides line up with TRBD1. The CDR3 consists of 16 residues. Germline-derived CDR1 and CDR2 are SGHRS and YFSETQ. V shed 0 bases, J shed 3 bases, and the junction held 5 bases outside the gene matches. CDR3 DNA sequence: TGCGCCAGCAGCTTGGCCGGGACAGCTCCTAATGAAAAACTGTTTTTT. This gives the protein CASSLAGTAPNEKLFF.

The CDR3 nucleotides are TGTGCCAGCAGTGACAAGGTAGATACGCAGTATTTT. Amino acids: CASSDKVDTQYF. The chain joins TRBV28 to TRBJ2-3; no firm D call. Trimming shortened V by 5 bases and J by 5 bases, and 8 bases separated the two germline ends. The CDR3 runs to 12 residues. CDR1 is MDHEN, CDR2 SYDVKM, per germline.

The chain is built from TRBV7-6 and TRBJ2-5; tentative D call: TRBD2 (6 bases). Per the germline V gene, CDR1 is SGHVS and CDR2 is FNYEAQ. The CDR3 has 14 amino acids. V lost 1 base and J lost 4, with 10 bases in between. The CDR3 DNA reads TGTGCCAGCAGCTTAGACGGGACTTTAGAGACCCAGTACTTC. Translation gives CASSLDGTLETQYF. Using reference TRBV7-6 and TRBJ2-5 for the parts outside the CDR3, the full variable domain is GAGVSQSPRYKVTKRGQDVALRCDPISGHVSLYWYRQALGQGPEFLTYFNYEAQQDKSGLPNDRFSAERPEGSISTLTIQRTEQRDSAMYRCASSLDGTLETQYFGPGTRLLVL.

J is TRBJ1-4 and V is TRBV7-9, with D possibly being TRBD1 (5 bases). V was clipped by 1 base and J by 3 bases, with 12 bases between them. CDR3 length: 16 residues. Germline-derived CDR1 and CDR2 are SEHNR and FQNEAQ (reference sequence). The CDR3 sequence: CASSLGHRQSNEKLFF. The CDR3 region has the DNA TGTGCCAGCAGCTTAGGTCACCGACAGTCTAATGAAAAACTGTTTTTT.

The CDR3 nucleotides read TGTGCCAGCAAACAGGGGGGAGTGGGTAATGAAAAACTGTTTTTT. It encodes CASKQGGVGNEKLFF. J is TRBJ1-4 and V is TRBV28; 8 bases match TRBD1. Looked up from germline, CDR1 is MDHEN and CDR2 is SYDVKM. This CDR3 has 15 residues. Germline trimming cut 7 bases from V and 4 bases from J; bases unmatched to any gene: 8.